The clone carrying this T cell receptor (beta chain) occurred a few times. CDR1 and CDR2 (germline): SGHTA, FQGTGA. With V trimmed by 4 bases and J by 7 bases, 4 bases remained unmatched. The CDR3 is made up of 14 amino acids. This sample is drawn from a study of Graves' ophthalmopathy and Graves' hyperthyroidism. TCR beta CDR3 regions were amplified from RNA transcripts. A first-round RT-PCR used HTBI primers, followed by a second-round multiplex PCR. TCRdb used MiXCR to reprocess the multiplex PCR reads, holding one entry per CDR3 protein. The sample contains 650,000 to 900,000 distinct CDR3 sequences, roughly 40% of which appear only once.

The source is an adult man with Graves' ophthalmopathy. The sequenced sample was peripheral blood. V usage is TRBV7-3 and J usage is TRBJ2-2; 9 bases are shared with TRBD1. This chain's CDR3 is CASSSGQGFGELFF. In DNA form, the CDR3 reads TGTGCCAGCAGCTCGGGACAGGGCTTCGGGGAGCTGTTTTTT.